The clone carrying this T cell receptor (beta chain) was picked up one time. Antigen specificity is unknown. A junction end diverges from the germline sequence, so it may reflect a read error. Out of unsorted whole blood came the blood RNA, and germline DNA was extracted as well. This record belongs to a study of tumor-infiltrating lymphocytes in primary liver carcinoma. Study-wide findings and caveats: Significantly larger top-250-clone fractions were found in tumors than in blood (p = 0.039).

CDR1 is SGHAT, CDR2 FQNNGV, per germline. The CDR3 length is 16 residues. The template, 500 ng total RNA, yielded TCR beta cDNA made with a constant-region primer. The TCR beta library was amplified through three nested multiplex PCR rounds in a modified ARM-PCR procedure. The two initial PCR rounds, approximately 10 cycles each, used TRBV1-TRBV30 forward and C-beta reverse primers. TCRdb re-analysed the multiplex PCR reads in MiXCR, keeping a single row per CDR3 protein. The profile shows fewer than 350,000 distinct CDR3 sequences, roughly 60% of them singletons. Sequenced sample: peripheral blood. This clonotype was sampled from a man aged 35-49 years with primary liver carcinoma and hepatitis B virus infection. This chain uses TRBV11-2 with TRBJ2-5, with 13 nucleotides matching TRBD2. The CDR3 DNA is TGTGCCATCAGGATTGGGACTAGCGGGGTACAAGGGACCCAGTACTTC. Its protein is CAIRIGTSGVQGTQYF.